What follows are 21 T cell receptor beta chains derived from one specimen sequenced in a study of blood T cell repertoires in COVID-19. Sequenced by immunoSEQ multiplex PCR; TCRdb stores in-frame clones only, minus some. Found here are approximately 350,000 clones, 88% of them singletons; the top ten hold about 7.3%. Sequenced: peripheral blood. These receptors all stem from a woman in her 70s with COVID-19, enrolled during active disease.

The chain joins TRBV6-5 to TRBJ2-7; 9 bases fit TRBD1. The trim removed 6 bases at V and 1 base at J, leaving 4 bases unmatched. Germline V gene sequence: CDR1 MNHEY, CDR2 SVGAGI. The CDR3 is made up of 14 amino acids. The CDR3 region is CASSGDRVSYEQYF. In DNA, the CDR3 is TGTGCCAGCAGCGGGGACAGGGTATCCTACGAGCAGTACTTC.

The chain uses TRBV7-9 and TRBJ1-6, with D possibly being TRBD1 (5 bases). This CDR3 has 17 amino acids. V gave up 5 bases and J gave up 0 bases, with 14 bases separating them. Germline assignment: CDR1 SEHNR and CDR2 FQNEAQ (reference sequence). The CDR3 protein is CASSPFGGSSYNSPLHF. In DNA, the CDR3 is TGTGCCAGCAGCCCCTTTGGGGGGAGCTCCTATAATTCACCCCTCCACTTT.

This clone was observed a few times. The chain has TRBV27 and TRBJ2-7, with TRBD2 as a possible D gene (5 bases). CDR1 and CDR2 from the germline V gene are MNHEY and SMNVEV (reference sequence). This CDR3 region has 13 residues. Trimming removed 6 bases at V and 6 bases at J, with 15 bases between. The CDR3 coding sequence is TGTGCCAGCAGGTCAGTCGAACGGGGCGAGCAGTACTTC. It codes for CASRSVERGEQYF.

DNA of the CDR3: TGTGCCAGCAGCTTGGAGAGTAGTCCTTCACCCCTCCACTTT. This encodes CASSLESSPSPLHF. The rearrangement links TRBV7-9 to TRBJ1-6; D remains ambiguous. There are 14 residues in the CDR3. V shed 3 bases and J shed 9 bases, with 12 bases lying between them. CDR1 is SEHNR and CDR2 is FQNEAQ in the germline V gene (reference sequence).

This rearrangement joins TRBV9 to TRBJ2-5, with 12 bases aligning to TRBD2. Germline V CDR1 and CDR2: SGDLS, YYNGEE. V shed 3 bases and J 1 base; nucleotides not matched to a gene: 1. The CDR3 runs to 15 residues. The CDR3 bases are TGTGCCAGCAGCGCGGGACTAGCGGGCCAAGAGACCCAGTACTTC. Protein product: CASSAGLAGQETQYF. Full variable domain (missing parts from reference TRBV9 and TRBJ2-5): DSGVTQTPKHLITATGQRVTLRCSPRSGDLSVYWYQQSLDQGLQFLIQYYNGEERAKGNILERFSAQQFPDLHSELNLSSLELGDSALYFCASSAGLAGQETQYFGPGTRLLVL.

The V and J genes are TRBV27 and TRBJ2-3; 9 nucleotides match TRBD1. The germline V gene encodes CDR1 MNHEY and CDR2 SMNVEV (reference sequence). J gave up 0 bases and V 3 bases, and 13 bases lay outside the gene matches. This CDR3 is built from 19 residues. DNA of the CDR3: TGTGCCAGCAGTTTTCTCCGGGACAGGGAGATTTTAAGCACAGATACGCAGTATTTT. Its translation is CASSFLRDREILSTDTQYF.

In the case of this clone: Distinct nucleotide sequences in the sample also encode this CDR3. CDR3 protein: CAWTGKRDTQYF. The CDR3 DNA sequence: TGTGCCTGGACCGGGAAGCGGGATACGCAGTATTTT. This chain links TRBV30 with TRBJ2-3; D perhaps matches TRBD2 (5 bases). Germline CDR1 and CDR2: GTSNPN and SVGIG (reference sequence). This CDR3 region has 12 residues. Trimming left V 4 bases short and J 6 bases short, with 11 bases between.

This chain joins TRBV4-1 and TRBJ2-2; TRBD2 is a possible D gene (5 bases). Germline-derived CDR1 and CDR2 are MGHRA and YSYEKL. Trimming took off 4 bases at V and 8 bases at J, with 23 bases between the two ends. The CDR3 loop spans 17 amino acids. CDR3 region: CASSLNVPGSPTGELFF. The CDR3 DNA reads as TGCGCCAGCAGCCTAAATGTACCGGGATCCCCTACGGGGGAGCTGTTTTTT.

For this clone: Within the sample, other DNA sequences also encode this same CDR3. DNA for the CDR3: TGTGCCAGCTCACCATTACCGGTGAACACTGAAGCTTTCTTT. This sequence encodes CASSPLPVNTEAFF. V usage is TRBV18 and J usage is TRBJ1-1; D call uncertain. There are 14 residues in the CDR3. V dropped 2 bases and J dropped 0 bases, with 7 bases sitting between them. The germline V gene has CDR1 KGHSH and CDR2 LQKENI.

This clone was seen a few times. CDR3: CASSEFRDYGYTF. CDR3 in DNA: TGTGCCAGCAGTGAATTTCGGGACTATGGCTACACCTTC. This chain uses TRBV2 with TRBJ1-2; no clear D gene. This CDR3 is 13 amino acids long. The germline V and J ends were trimmed by 2 bases and 3 bases, with 7 bases remaining between them. Germline CDR1 SNHLY, CDR2 FYNNEI. The whole variable domain, filled in from reference TRBV2 and TRBJ1-2, reads EPEVTQTPSHQVTQMGQEVILRCVPISNHLYFYWYRQILGQKVEFLVSFYNNEISEKSEIFDDQFSVERPDGSNFTLKIRSTKLEDSAMYFCASSEFRDYGYTFGSGTRLTVV.

Details on this clone: This same CDR3 is encoded by further DNA sequences in the sample. In nucleotides, the CDR3 is TGTGCCTGGAGTTCGGGATCTGGAAACACCATATATTTT. Its protein is CAWSSGSGNTIYF. The rearrangement links TRBV30 to TRBJ1-3, with D unresolved. V dropped 2 bases and J dropped 1 base, with 6 bases sitting between them. Germline V lookup: CDR1 GTSNPN, CDR2 SVGIG (reference sequence). This CDR3 is built from 13 residues.

The V call is TRBV27, the J call TRBJ1-5, with 12 bases identical to TRBD1. The germline CDR1 and CDR2 sequences are MNHEY and SMNVEV (reference sequence). This CDR3 has 15 residues. Germline trimming cut 8 bases from V and 8 bases from J; bases unmatched to any gene: 10. The CDR3 is CASGSGQGAWKPQHF. The DNA of the CDR3 is TGTGCCAGCGGATCGGGACAGGGGGCTTGGAAGCCCCAGCATTTT.

The chain is built from TRBV19 and TRBJ2-1, with 7 bases lining up with TRBD1. J was trimmed by 4 bases and V by 3 bases; bases with no gene match: 3. Germline CDR1 and CDR2: LNHDA and SQIVND (reference sequence). This CDR3 contains 14 residues. In DNA form, the CDR3 reads TGTGCCAGTAGTATGACAGGGACATACAATGAGCAGTTCTTC. Translating gives CASSMTGTYNEQFF. The complete variable domain, with remaining parts taken from reference TRBV19 and TRBJ2-1, reads DGGITQSPKYLFRKEGQNVTLSCEQNLNHDAMYWYRQDPGQGLRLIYYSQIVNDFQKGDIAEGYSVSREKKESFPLTVTSAQKNPTAFYLCASSMTGTYNEQFFGPGTRLTVL.

The V call is TRBV7-9, the J call TRBJ1-2, with TRBD1 identical over 10 bases. Germline V lookup: CDR1 SEHNR, CDR2 FQNEAQ (reference sequence). V lost 4 bases, J lost 7 bases, and 6 bases stayed unmatched. The CDR3 totals 14 residues. The CDR3 DNA sequence: TGTGCCAGCAGCTCTGGGACAGGGGTAGTTGGCTACACCTTC. Protein: CASSSGTGVVGYTF.

The gene calls are TRBV5-6 and TRBJ2-7; D possibly corresponds to TRBD1 (6 bases). The CDR3 covers 14 residues. Trimming removed 4 bases at V and 2 bases at J, with 13 bases between. Germline V CDR1 and CDR2: SGHDT, YYEEEE. CDR3 protein: CASSPDRRPYEQYF. DNA of the CDR3: TGTGCCAGCAGCCCAGACAGGAGACCCTACGAGCAGTACTTC. The entire variable domain, with the rest obtained from reference TRBV5-6 and TRBJ2-7, is as follows: DAGVTQSPTHLIKTRGQQVTLRCSPKSGHDTVSWYQQALGQGPQFIFQYYEEEERQRGNFPDRFSGHQFPNYSSELNVNALLLGDSALYLCASSPDRRPYEQYFGPGTRLTVT.

This clone was detected only once. The chain links TRBV6-5 to TRBJ2-1; 7 nucleotides align to TRBD1. Germline CDR1 is MNHEY and CDR2 is SVGAGI. The trim removed 7 bases at V and 6 bases at J, leaving 3 bases unmatched. The CDR3 has 12 amino acids. The CDR3 DNA sequence: TGTGCCAGCACCGACAGGGTCAATGAGCAGTTCTTC. Protein sequence: CASTDRVNEQFF.

This chain connects TRBV28 to TRBJ2-7; maybe TRBD2 (5 bases). The CDR3 extends over 16 amino acids. In germline, CDR1 is MDHEN, CDR2 SYDVKM. Trimming stripped 7 bases from V and 0 bases from J, with 19 bases between. CDR3 in DNA: TGTGCCAGCATTCCCCCGGGGATCTCAAGCTCCTACGAGCAGTACTTC. This gives the protein CASIPPGISSSYEQYF.

This clone was seen once. The V call is TRBV9, the J call TRBJ1-2; TRBD1 might be the D (5 bases). Per the germline V gene, CDR1 is SGDLS and CDR2 is YYNGEE. CDR3 size: 15 residues. V lost 4 bases and J 8 bases, leaving 21 bases between the germline ends. CDR3 bases: TGTGCCAGCAGCCCTATGGGGGGGGGATCATTAGGCTACACCTTC. Translating gives CASSPMGGGSLGYTF.

The chain uses TRBV19 and TRBJ1-1, with TRBD1 identical over 8 bases. The CDR3 has 14 residues. V shed 7 bases, J shed 5 bases, and the junction held 9 bases outside the gene matches. CDR1 and CDR2 (germline): LNHDA, SQIVND (reference sequence). CDR3 loop: CASTRTGWRTEAFF. The CDR3 bases are TGTGCCAGTACCCGGACAGGGTGGAGGACTGAAGCTTTCTTT.

The chain carries TRBV5-4 and TRBJ1-2; D remains unclear. The CDR3 extends over 14 amino acids. CDR1 and CDR2 from the germline V gene are SGHNT and YYREEE (reference sequence). V was cut by 4 bases and J by 5 bases, with 15 bases left in between. The CDR3 loop reads CASSPESLLYGYTF. CDR3 nucleotides: TGTGCCAGCAGCCCGGAGAGTCTGCTTTATGGCTACACCTTC.

The rearrangement joins TRBV24-1 to TRBJ1-2, with D perhaps TRBD1 (6 bases). Trimming pared 1 base from V and 8 bases from J, leaving 19 bases between. This CDR3 has 16 residues. CDR1 KGHDR and CDR2 SFDVKD come from the germline V gene. CDR3 nucleotide sequence: TGTGCCACCAGTGATTTAAGTCGGTTACAGGGTTACGGCTACACCTTC. Its protein product is CATSDLSRLQGYGYTF.